Below, 21 T cell receptor beta chains from the same sample are listed, as sequenced in a study of T cells after yellow fever vaccination. TCRdb re-called the 5' RACE reads with MiXCR, one entry per CDR3 protein. The profile shows about 300,000 distinct CDR3 sequences, around 8.6% of them singletons. This specimen was CD4+ T cells sorted from PBMCs, taken 5 days after the yellow fever booster vaccination. These receptors were obtained from a man younger than 30 who received the YFV17D yellow fever vaccine.

This clonotype was counted a few times. This chain uses TRBV5-5 with TRBJ1-1, with D possibly being TRBD1 (6 bases). The CDR3 has 18 amino acids. The germline V and J ends were trimmed by 4 bases and 1 base, with 23 bases remaining between them. Germline CDR1 reads SGHKS; CDR2 reads YYEKEE (reference sequence). CDR3 DNA: TGTGCCAGCAGCCTGAGGTTCGGACAGCGATTTGGGAACACTGAAGCTTTCTTT. This encodes CASSLRFGQRFGNTEAFF.

The sample holds a few counts of this clonotype. This sequence joins TRBV10-3 and TRBJ2-1, with 14 bases identical to TRBD2. Germline lookup yields CDR1 ENHRY and CDR2 SYGVKD. V was clipped by 5 bases and J by 7 bases; unmatched bases: 7. The CDR3 is 16 residues long. The CDR3 nucleotides read TGTGCCATCAGTCCCCCGACTAGCGGGGGGGGGAATGAGCAGTTCTTC. Translated: CAISPPTSGGGNEQFF.

This clonotype showed up just a few times. The chain employs TRBV12-3 or TRBV12-4 and TRBJ2-2, with 7 bases fitting TRBD1. This CDR3 spans 16 amino acids. The junction had 7 bases not matched to a gene; V was cut back by 6 bases and J by 0 bases. In nucleotides, the CDR3 is TGTGCCAGCAGACCCCAGGGGGTGGCGAACACCGGGGAGCTGTTTTTT. It encodes CASRPQGVANTGELFF.

This clonotype was recorded many times. The V and J genes are TRBV5-1 and TRBJ2-1, with TRBD2 as a possible D gene (5 bases). CDR3 size: 14 residues. The germline CDR1 and CDR2 sequences are SGHRS and YFSETQ. V was shortened by 0 bases and J by 7 bases, with 11 bases between the two germline ends. CDR3 amino acids: CASSLASPGNEQFF. The DNA for the CDR3 is TGCGCCAGCAGCTTGGCATCCCCGGGGAATGAGCAGTTCTTC.

Only a few counts were recorded for this clonotype. This rearrangement joins TRBV30 to TRBJ2-7, with D possibly TRBD2 on 5 matching bases. V was trimmed by 0 bases and J by 2 bases, leaving 11 bases between them. There are 14 residues in the CDR3. CDR1 is GTSNPN and CDR2 is SVGIG in the germline V gene (reference sequence). The CDR3 protein is CAWSVGLATYEQYF. As DNA, the CDR3 is TGTGCCTGGAGTGTAGGGCTAGCAACCTACGAGCAGTACTTC.

This clonotype was seen repeatedly, ten times or more. CDR3 nucleotides: TGTGCCAGCAGCTTAGAGGCGAGGCCAGATACGCAGTATTTT. The encoded protein is CASSLEARPDTQYF. This chain uses TRBV7-8 with TRBJ2-3; D ambiguous. Germline CDR1 reads SGHVS; CDR2 reads FQNEAQ. The CDR3 runs to 14 residues. The V and J ends lost 1 base and 4 bases respectively, with 9 bases between them.

This chain uses TRBV2 with TRBJ1-6, with a possible D match to TRBD1 (5 bases). The V gene lost 4 bases and the J gene lost 4 bases, with 14 bases spanning the gap. The CDR3 has 16 amino acids. Per germline, CDR1 SNHLY and CDR2 FYNNEI. The CDR3 is CASSARDPAYNSPLHF. The CDR3 region has the DNA TGTGCCAGCAGTGCGAGGGACCCCGCATATAATTCACCCCTCCACTTT.

This sequence joins TRBV5-1 and TRBJ2-3; tentatively, D is TRBD1 (6 bases). Trimming pared 4 bases from V and 4 bases from J, leaving 10 bases between. This CDR3 has 13 amino acids. The V gene's germline CDR1 is SGHRS and CDR2 YFSETQ. In nucleotides, the CDR3 is TGCGCCAGCAGCGGCGAGGGGGCAGATACGCAGTATTTT. Translating it yields CASSGEGADTQYF.

This chain uses TRBV29-1 with TRBJ2-7; tentative D call: TRBD1 (6 bases). Germline V gives CDR1 SQVTM, CDR2 ANQGSEA. The CDR3 consists of 13 residues. V was pared by 6 bases and J by 3 bases, with 15 bases between. CDR3 in amino acids: CSVVRGADYEQYF. The CDR3, as DNA: TGCAGCGTCGTCAGGGGCGCGGACTACGAGCAGTACTTC.

For the CDR3, the DNA is TGTGCCATCAGTTACGGACAGGGCAACGCGTACGAGCAGTACTTC. It yields the protein CAISYGQGNAYEQYF. The chain recombines TRBV10-3 with TRBJ2-7, with 8 bases lining up with TRBD1. CDR3 length: 15 residues. Germline CDR1 ENHRY, CDR2 SYGVKD. V lost 5 bases and J lost 4; bases outside the gene matches: 10.

The chain combines TRBV19 with TRBJ2-7, with no clear D. The CDR3 sequence is 15 residues long. Per germline, CDR1 LNHDA and CDR2 SQIVND (reference sequence). Trimming pared 5 bases from V and 5 bases from J, leaving 19 bases between. Here the CDR3 reads CASSVYAVSQDEQYF. CDR3 nucleotides: TGTGCCAGTAGTGTATATGCAGTTTCCCAGGACGAGCAGTACTTC.

This clonotype was counted between two and nine times. The genes are TRBV7-2 and TRBJ2-5; D may be TRBD1 or TRBD2 (5 bases each). Germline CDR1 is SGHTA and CDR2 is FQGNSA. CDR3 length: 15 amino acids. V lost 5 bases and J 2 bases, leaving 15 bases between the germline ends. CDR3 sequence reads: CASSISGTSQETQYF. As DNA, the CDR3 is TGTGCCAGCAGCATATCCGGGACGTCTCAAGAGACCCAGTACTTC.

This clonotype was counted between two and nine times. In DNA, the CDR3 is TGCGCCAGCAGCTTCGGCCCTAGTCCATCCTCCTACGAGCAGTACTTC. This gives the protein CASSFGPSPSSYEQYF. The chain has TRBV5-1 and TRBJ2-7; D not certain. Germline V gives CDR1 SGHRS, CDR2 YFSETQ. The CDR3 totals 16 residues. V lost 2 bases and J lost 0, with 15 bases in between.

This chain connects TRBV12-3 or TRBV12-4 to TRBJ2-2, with D tentatively TRBD2 (6 bases). The ends were cut back, 3 bases at V and 1 base at J, with 9 bases in the middle. The CDR3 spans 15 residues. This chain's CDR3 is CASSFPGVNTGELFF. The CDR3 nucleotides read TGTGCCAGCAGTTTTCCGGGAGTGAACACCGGGGAGCTGTTTTTT.

This clonotype was recorded many times. CDR3 DNA: TGCAGCGTTAGGGGGCCTCAAGAGACCCAGTACTTC. Translating it yields CSVRGPQETQYF. The V gene is TRBV29-1, the J gene TRBJ2-5; 7 nucleotides agree with TRBD1. V was pared by 5 bases and J by 2 bases, with 2 bases of the junction left unmatched. The CDR3 has 12 residues. Germline V CDR1 and CDR2: SQVTM, ANQGSEA.

This clonotype was seen at least ten times. The chain employs TRBV4-2 and TRBJ1-2; D not certain. V was shortened by 3 bases and J by 8 bases, with 13 bases between the two germline ends. CDR3 length: 13 amino acids. The germline CDR1 and CDR2 sequences are LGHNA and YNFKEQ. The CDR3: CASSHISGNGYTF. The CDR3 nucleotides read TGTGCCAGCAGCCATATTTCTGGGAACGGCTACACCTTC.

The genes are TRBV11-2 and TRBJ2-1; possibly TRBD2 for D (5 bases). From germline, CDR1 is SGHAT and CDR2 FQNNGV. Deletions cut 0 bases from V and 5 bases from J, with 11 bases between. The CDR3 consists of 15 residues. CDR3 in amino acids: CASSLEAGGHNEQFF. The DNA for the CDR3 is TGTGCCAGCAGCTTAGAGGCCGGCGGGCACAATGAGCAGTTCTTC.

The rearrangement links TRBV12-3 or TRBV12-4 to TRBJ2-5, with no clear D. This CDR3 region has 14 residues. With 6 bases removed from V and 0 bases from J, the gap between germline ends came to 11 bases. The CDR3 DNA follows: TGTGCCAGCAGCACACAGCTGTACCAAGAGACCCAGTACTTC. This encodes CASSTQLYQETQYF.

This clonotype was detected only a few times. CDR3 loop: CASSQAGGGADTQYF. CDR3 coding DNA: TGTGCCAGCAGCCAAGCGGGGGGCGGGGCAGATACGCAGTATTTT. This sequence joins TRBV7-2 and TRBJ2-3, with 9 bases aligning to TRBD2. The CDR3 consists of 15 residues. After removal of 5 bases from V and 4 bases from J, the junction contained 7 bases not matched to a gene. The germline V gene has CDR1 SGHTA and CDR2 FQGNSA.

This clonotype was observed at least ten times. This chain links TRBV12-3 or TRBV12-4 with TRBJ2-1, with 10 positions matching TRBD2. This CDR3 has 14 residues. V shed 6 bases and J 9 bases; nucleotides not matched to a gene: 8. The DNA of the CDR3 is TGTGCCAGCAGAAAGAGCGGGGGGGCCAGTGAGCAGTTCTTC. Translating it yields CASRKSGGASEQFF.

The V call is TRBV6-1, the J call TRBJ2-7; D unclear. V was trimmed by 4 bases and J by 3 bases, leaving 10 bases between them. The CDR3 consists of 13 residues. Germline loops: CDR1 MNHNS, CDR2 SASEGT. The chain's CDR3 is CASSVYTVYEQYV. The CDR3 DNA sequence: TGTGCCAGCAGTGTATACACGGTCTACGAGCAGTACGTC.